Listed here are 9 T cell receptor delta chains from one sample, sequenced in a study of gamma-delta T cells after stem cell transplantation. TCRdb re-processed the RT-PCR reads using CATT. The profile shows under 2,500 delta-chain clones, about 5% of them singletons. The sample comprised gamma-delta T cells. Receptor source: a human donor. It is not recorded whose cells these are; they may come from a transplant donor.

To note about this clone: This DNA's translation differs at residue 5 from TCRdb's protein, which comes from a much larger clone; a read error is likely, and the protein shown is translated from the DNA. The chain joins TRDV2 to TRDJ3, with TRDD3 identical over 9 bases. This CDR3 spans 19 amino acids. Trimming removed 3 bases from V and 0 bases from J; junction bases left unmatched: 8. Germline-derived CDR1 and CDR2 are GEAIGNYY and EKD. CDR3 region: CACDFVLGESSWDTRQMFF. The DNA for the CDR3 is TGTGCCTGTGACTTCGTACTGGGGGAGAGCTCCTGGGACACCCGACAGATGTTTTTC.

Details on this clone: Only one base separates this from a far larger clonotype, so it likely reflects a read error. The chain uses TRDV2 and TRDJ3; 10 bases are shared with TRDD3. V gave up 0 bases and J gave up 0 bases; unmatched junction bases: 22. CDR3 size: 25 residues. Germline assignment: CDR1 GEAIGNYY and CDR2 EKD. CDR3 bases: TGTGCCTGTGACACCCCTGACGGACCTACTGGGGGATCCCACCTAAGCTCCTGGGACACCCGACAGATGTTTTTC. Residues: CACDTPDGPTGGSHLSSWDTRQMFF.

This clone has only a few counts. A far larger clone is off by one base, so a read error is likely. The chain is built from TRDV2 and TRDJ2; 12 nucleotides match TRDD3. The V gene end was trimmed by 5 bases and the J gene end by 0 bases; junction bases not matched to a gene: 15. The CDR3 totals 20 residues. Per germline, CDR1 GEAIGNYY and CDR2 EKD. The CDR3 spells CACGPVGTGGYIALTAQLFF. DNA for the CDR3: TGTGCCTGTGGTCCGGTAGGTACTGGGGGATACATCGCTTTGACAGCACAACTCTTCTTT.

A word on this clone: TCRdb records a much larger clone's protein for this DNA, with a difference at residue 5 that likely arises from a read error; the protein given is the translation of the DNA. This rearrangement joins TRDV2 to TRDJ1; perhaps TRDD3 as D (7 bases). V was trimmed by 3 bases and J by 2 bases, leaving 24 bases between them. The CDR3 consists of 18 residues. Germline V lookup: CDR1 GEAIGNYY, CDR2 EKD. The CDR3 DNA reads as TGTGCCTGTGACTCTTCCTCCCGCTGGGGGGATCCGACCGATAAACTCATCTTT. Amino acid sequence: CACDSSSRWGDPTDKLIF.

Sample share makes this clone large. The same CDR3 is also encoded by other DNA sequences in this sample. The chain carries TRDV2 and TRDJ1; D possibly corresponds to TRDD3 (5 bases). From germline, CDR1 is GEAIGNYY and CDR2 EKD. The CDR3 runs 15 residues. Trimming shortened V by 3 bases and J by 3 bases, and 16 bases separated the two germline ends. DNA of the CDR3: TGTGCCTGTGACCCCCTAAGCTCGGGGGCCGATAAACTCATCTTT. This sequence encodes CACDPLSSGADKLIF.

This clone rates as medium-sized. A much larger clonotype is one base distant, so this may be a read error. The J gene is TRDJ3, the V gene TRDV2; tentatively, D is TRDD3 (6 bases). Per the germline V gene, CDR1 is GEAIGNYY and CDR2 is EKD. V was clipped by 0 bases and J by 0 bases, with 14 bases between them. CDR3 length: 19 amino acids. CDR3 sequence (DNA): TGTGCCTGTGACACCGTGGGGGCTACACTCTCCTGGGACACCCGACAGATGTTTTTC. This encodes CACDTVGATLSWDTRQMFF.

Worth noting for this clone: This likely stems from a read error, as it lies one base from a far larger clone. Within the sample, other DNA sequences also encode this same CDR3. The J gene is TRDJ1, the V gene TRDV2, with 8 bases matching TRDD2. The CDR3 totals 16 residues. Germline CDR1 reads GEAIGNYY; CDR2 reads EKD. The CDR3 DNA is TGTGCCTGCGACACTTCCTACGGGCTGAACACCGATAAACTCATCTTT. Protein product: CACDTSYGLNTDKLIF.

This clone was detected only a few times. It is likely a read error: a sequence one base away is far more abundant. This sample also contains other DNA sequences that code for the same CDR3. The J gene is TRDJ1, the V gene TRDV2; 9 bases match TRDD3. The CDR3 consists of 18 residues. Germline lookup yields CDR1 GEAIGNYY and CDR2 EKD. The CDR3 nucleotides read TGTGCCTGTGATCCCCTTTCGGGGGGGATACCGAGCACCGATAAACTCATCTTC. It specifies CACDPLSGGIPSTDKLIF.

This clone was observed a few times. This may stem from a read error, because a much larger clone lies one nucleotide away. Additional DNA sequences in this sample encode the identical CDR3. The rearrangement links TRDV2 to TRDJ1; TRDD3 might be the D (5 bases). Looked up from germline, CDR1 is GEAIGNYY and CDR2 is EKD. V lost 1 base and J lost 5, with 28 bases in between. This CDR3 has 19 residues. CDR3 sequence reads: CACDTLLTGGSNRVDKLIF. The CDR3 nucleotides read TGTGCCTGTGACACTCTCTTAACTGGAGGATCTAATCGGGTGGATAAACTCATCTTT.